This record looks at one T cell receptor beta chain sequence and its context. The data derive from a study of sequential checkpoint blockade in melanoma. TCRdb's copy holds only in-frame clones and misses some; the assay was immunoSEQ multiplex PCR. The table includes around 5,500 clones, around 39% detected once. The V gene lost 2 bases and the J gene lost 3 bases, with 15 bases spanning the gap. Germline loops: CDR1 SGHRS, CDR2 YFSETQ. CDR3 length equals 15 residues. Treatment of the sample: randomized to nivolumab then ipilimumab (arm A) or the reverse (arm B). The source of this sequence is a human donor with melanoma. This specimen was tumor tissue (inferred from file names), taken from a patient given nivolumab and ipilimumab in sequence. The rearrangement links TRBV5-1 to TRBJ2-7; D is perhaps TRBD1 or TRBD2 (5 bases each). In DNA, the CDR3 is TGCGCCAGCAGCTTAGGGGTTGGGGAGTTCTACGAGCAGTACTTC. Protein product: CASSLGVGEFYEQYF. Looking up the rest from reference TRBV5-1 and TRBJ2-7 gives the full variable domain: KAGVTQTPRYLIKTRGQQVTLSCSPISGHRSVSWYQQTPGQGLQFLFEYFSETQRNKGNFPGRFSGRQFSNSRSEMNVSTLELGDSALYLCASSLGVGEFYEQYFGPGTRLTVT.